A single sample gave rise to the 18 T cell receptor beta chains below, sequenced in a study of low-dose radiotherapy and immunotherapy resistance in tumors. TRAV- and TRBV-specific primers, spanning alpha and beta chains, primed first-strand cDNA. TCRs underwent 20 PCR cycles of amplification with a constant-region primer and V-primer adapter. Each CDR3 protein is one row after TCRdb ran MiXCR on the reads. The data show tens of thousands of distinct CDR3 sequences, over 15% seen once. The time point: before trial treatment. Sequences were derived from PBMCs, sampled before treatment. The receptor source for this set is a male donor with prostate cancer.

This clonotype was recorded many times. This rearrangement joins TRBV25-1 to TRBJ1-1, with D maybe TRBD1 (6 bases). V gave up 7 bases and J gave up 2 bases, with 17 bases separating them. Germline CDR1 and CDR2: MGHDK and SYGVNS. The CDR3 is made up of 15 amino acids. CDR3 coding DNA: TGTGCCAGCACCCCGAGGACAGAGCTCAACACTGAAGCTTTCTTT. This gives the protein CASTPRTELNTEAFF.

At least ten counts were recorded for this clonotype. The rearrangement uses TRBV5-1 and TRBJ1-6; 7 bases map to TRBD1. Germline loops: CDR1 SGHRS, CDR2 YFSETQ. This CDR3 contains 14 residues. V lost 7 bases and J lost 6; bases outside the gene matches: 7. CDR3 sequence reads: CASSLTGRNSPLHF. The CDR3 DNA follows: TGCGCCAGCTCGCTGACAGGGCGTAATTCACCCCTCCACTTT.

V is TRBV5-1 and J is TRBJ2-3, with D tentatively TRBD1 or TRBD2 (6 bases each). Germline values: CDR1 SGHRS, CDR2 YFSETQ. Trimming removed 5 bases at V and 3 bases at J, with 16 bases between. The CDR3 consists of 15 residues. For the CDR3, the DNA is TGCGCCAGCAGTCCTAGGGGGGCTGGAACAGATACGCAGTATTTT. Amino acids: CASSPRGAGTDTQYF.

By frequency in the sample, this clonotype is medium-sized. The V and J genes are TRBV5-1 and TRBJ2-1, with D unclear. CDR3 size: 15 residues. V lost 1 base and J lost 0, with 8 bases in between. Per the germline V gene, CDR1 is SGHRS and CDR2 is YFSETQ. DNA of the CDR3: TGCGCCAGCAGCTTGCTGGGAAGCTCCTACAATGAGCAGTTCTTC. It yields the protein CASSLLGSSYNEQFF. Variable domain in full (rest from reference TRBV5-1 and TRBJ2-1): KAGVTQTPRYLIKTRGQQVTLSCSPISGHRSVSWYQQTPGQGLQFLFEYFSETQRNKGNFPGRFSGRQFSNSRSEMNVSTLELGDSALYLCASSLLGSSYNEQFFGPGTRLTVL.

This clonotype was counted only a few times. The chain combines TRBV5-1 with TRBJ2-2, with 7 bases that match TRBD1. The CDR3 covers 15 residues. Germline loops: CDR1 SGHRS, CDR2 YFSETQ. J gave up 2 bases and V 4 bases, and 5 bases lay outside the gene matches. This chain's CDR3 is CASSLRQGNTGELFF. In DNA, the CDR3 is TGCGCCAGCAGCCTAAGACAGGGTAACACCGGGGAGCTGTTTTTT.

This clonotype was seen at least ten times. The chain employs TRBV9 and TRBJ1-1; 9 nucleotides align to TRBD1. Trimming at V came to 3 bases and at J to 3 bases, leaving 6 bases not matched to a gene. The CDR3 is 15 residues long. Germline V gives CDR1 SGDLS, CDR2 YYNGEE. CDR3: CASSAGTGLDTEAFF. CDR3 DNA sequence: TGTGCCAGCAGCGCCGGGACAGGGCTTGACACTGAAGCTTTCTTT.

This clonotype was counted between two and nine times. With a much larger clone just one base away, this may be a read error. This sequence joins TRBV5-1 and TRBJ2-3; D unresolved. Trimming cost V 0 bases and J 4 bases, with 12 bases left between them. CDR3 length: 15 residues. Germline CDR1 and CDR2: SGHRS and YFSETQ. As DNA, the CDR3 is TGCGCCAGCAGCTTGGGTGACCCCCCGGCAGATACGCAGTATTTT. Its protein is CASSLGDPPADTQYF.

The V and J genes are TRBV13 and TRBJ2-1; D may be TRBD1 (6 bases). The CDR3 is made up of 14 amino acids. Trimming shortened V by 2 bases and J by 9 bases, and 14 bases separated the two germline ends. Germline V CDR1 and CDR2: PRHDT, FYEKMQ (reference sequence). Here the CDR3 DNA reads TGTGCCAGCAGCTTAAACAGGGCGAGTGGTGAGCAGTTCTTC. Its translation: CASSLNRASGEQFF.

This clonotype appeared many times. The CDR3 sequence: CASSPSGTSGGHQQFF. DNA for the CDR3: TGCGCCAGCAGCCCATCCGGGACTAGCGGGGGACACCAGCAGTTCTTC. This chain uses TRBV4-1 with TRBJ2-1, with 14 bases matching TRBD2. The CDR3 totals 16 residues. The germline V gene encodes CDR1 MGHRA and CDR2 YSYEKL. Germline trimming cut 4 bases from V and 11 bases from J; bases unmatched to any gene: 10.

This clonotype was detected ten times or more. This chain connects TRBV19 to TRBJ1-5, with D perhaps matching TRBD1 (6 bases). The CDR3 loop spans 14 amino acids. Germline CDR1 and CDR2: LNHDA and SQIVND (reference sequence). The V gene lost 7 bases and the J gene lost 3 bases, with 13 bases spanning the gap. Written as DNA, the CDR3 is TGTGCCAGTAACACGGGACACAACAATCAGCCCCAGCATTTT. Protein sequence: CASNTGHNNQPQHF.

In its sample, this clonotype was seen a few times. The chain carries TRBV7-2 and TRBJ1-2; 7 positions match TRBD1. Trimming removed 2 bases from V and 3 bases from J; junction bases left unmatched: 9. CDR3 length: 16 amino acids. The germline CDR1 and CDR2 sequences are SGHTA and FQGNSA. CDR3 bases: TGTGCCAGCAGCTTATTCGGGGACAGTCCTTACTATGGCTACACCTTC. As protein: CASSLFGDSPYYGYTF.

The V and J genes are TRBV5-8 and TRBJ2-2, with 8 bases that match TRBD1. The CDR3 extends over 15 amino acids. Unmatched junction bases numbered 2, after V lost 3 bases and J lost 1 base. Germline-derived CDR1 and CDR2 are SGHTS and YDEGEE. CDR3 residues: CASSSDRGNTGELFF. CDR3 coding DNA: TGTGCCAGCAGCTCCGACAGGGGGAACACCGGGGAGCTGTTTTTT.

The rearrangement joins TRBV25-1 to TRBJ2-5; D not certain. Per germline, CDR1 MGHDK and CDR2 SYGVNS. Trimming took off 0 bases at V and 1 base at J, with 6 bases between the two ends. The CDR3 loop spans 14 amino acids. The CDR3: CASSEYNSQETQYF. The DNA of the CDR3 is TGTGCCAGCAGTGAATACAACAGCCAAGAGACCCAGTACTTC.

This clonotype was recorded many times. The chain joins TRBV7-8 to TRBJ2-3; 7 bases map to TRBD2. The germline gives CDR1 SGHVS, CDR2 FQNEAQ. With 4 bases clipped from V and 0 bases from J, the junction kept 4 bases outside the gene matches. The CDR3 is 15 residues long. The CDR3 DNA is TGTGCCAGCAGCTCGGGGGGTACTAGCACAGATACGCAGTATTTT. Amino acid sequence: CASSSGGTSTDTQYF.

This clonotype was counted many times. The chain carries TRBV6-1 and TRBJ2-3, with TRBD2 as a possible D gene (6 bases). Trimming stripped 4 bases from V and 3 bases from J, with 8 bases between. The CDR3 extends over 13 amino acids. CDR1 and CDR2 from the germline V gene are MNHNS and SASEGT. CDR3 loop: CASSAEGTDTQYF. Written as DNA, the CDR3 is TGTGCCAGCAGTGCGGAGGGAACAGATACGCAGTATTTT.

Many counts were recorded for this clonotype. The chain joins TRBV6-1 to TRBJ1-5; D not certain. V lost 2 bases, J lost 6 bases, and 14 bases lay in between. Per germline, CDR1 MNHNS and CDR2 SASEGT. This CDR3 comprises 15 residues. The CDR3 loop reads CASSEHYASSQPQHF. Written as DNA, the CDR3 is TGTGCCAGCAGTGAACATTACGCCTCCAGTCAGCCCCAGCATTTT.

This clonotype was counted many times. The chain employs TRBV7-3 and TRBJ2-7, with 8 bases fitting TRBD2. Germline-derived CDR1 and CDR2 are SGHTA and FQGTGA. Trimming took 2 bases from V and 5 from J; bases not matched to a gene: 5. The CDR3 spans 14 residues. The CDR3 region has the DNA TGTGCCAGCAGCTTACAGCCGGGGGGGAACGAGCAGTACTTC. Translated: CASSLQPGGNEQYF.

This clonotype was observed many times. CDR3 sequence (DNA): TGTGCCAGCGGTCCTACGGCAGATACGCAGTATTTT. It specifies CASGPTADTQYF. J is TRBJ2-3 and V is TRBV12-3 or TRBV12-4; no clear D gene. The V gene lost 8 bases and the J gene lost 4 bases, with 10 bases spanning the gap. The CDR3 sequence is 12 residues long.